This TCR beta chain emerged from a study of cytomegalovirus exposure and HLA in healthy donors. Study in general: Sequencing of roughly 180 million T cells in an earlier analysis found some 100 million unique TCR beta sequences. The study's findings and limits: Fewer N-insertions than the approximately 680-donor mean were reportedly shown by an Asian-associated ancestry cluster in a later analysis.

Germline CDR1 and CDR2: SNHLY and FYNNEI. V dropped 1 base and J dropped 1 base, with 7 bases sitting between them. This CDR3 region has 14 residues. A multiplex PCR was run with 60 Vbeta primers and 13 Jbeta primers. Study processing details: Unique TCR beta chains numbered around 80 million in a later analysis, with roughly 11 million shared. Produced via immunoSEQ multiplex PCR; TCRdb's table is partial and in-frame only. Clone size and V and J calls were adopted from that table, with D and trimming inferred from the DNA. The table has around 180,000 clones, approximately 84% seen once. To note about this clone: Its target is unknown.

Material: PBMCs. This chain joins TRBV2 and TRBJ2-5; D is possibly TRBD1 (6 bases). The TCR sequence derives from a man between 18 and 35 years old in good health and CMV-seronegative. The CDR3 sequence is CASSEDRAQETQYF. DNA of the CDR3: TGTGCCAGCAGTGAAGACAGGGCCCAAGAGACCCAGTACTTC. Drawing the rest from reference TRBV2 and TRBJ2-5, the complete variable domain is EPEVTQTPSHQVTQMGQEVILRCVPISNHLYFYWYRQILGQKVEFLVSFYNNEISEKSEIFDDQFSVERPDGSNFTLKIRSTKLEDSAMYFCASSEDRAQETQYFGPGTRLLVL.